This record looks at one T cell receptor beta chain sequence and its context. This clonotype came up many times. This receptor's antigen is unknown. No base-level quality is on record; no much larger clone is a single base apart. The record originates from a study of blood T cells in healthy people across ages (dated by TCRdb to 2015 to 2017). In the study overall: In model experiments, roughly one uniquely barcoded TCR beta cDNA molecule per two T cells was captured by template switching. To track age-related changes in TCR beta repertoire diversity, the study relied on deep sequencing normalized with unique cDNA molecular identifiers. The donors were divided into four age groups: young (average around 16 years), middle-aged (about 40), aged (about 61) and long-lived (82). To avoid experimental bias, donors of different ages were distributed randomly across sequencing lanes. The study analyzed two additional independent replicas of 1 million unique cDNA reads from the same blood draw for two donors, one aged 18 to 29 and one aged 80 or older. General study outcomes and caveats: As age increased, observed TCR beta diversity per million T cells dropped in a roughly linear way, and a significant reduction was already evident by age 40. The long-lived group showed more naive CD4+ T cells, fewer expanded clones and increased TCR diversity than the aged group, suggesting age selection. Since profiling was done on bulk unsorted PBMCs, naive and antigen-experienced compartments could not be conclusively compared. The CMV infection status of donors was not known, potentially confounding age-related changes in expanded clonotypes. A strong correlation was found between observed TCR beta diversity and the percentage of naive T cells measured by flow cytometry. Estimates of total diversity based on one million sequenced T cells were considered lower bounds and underestimates.

The approximately 39 donors, aged 6 to 90 years, were systemically healthy Caucasian individuals from Russia. Each donor gave about 10 milliliters of peripheral blood, drawn into EDTA-treated Vacutainer tubes. Ficoll-Paque density-gradient centrifugation was used to isolate PBMCs, with at least 6.5 million obtained per sample. Total RNA, at least 6 micrograms per sample, was extracted from PBMCs with Trizol reagent. For every donor, flow cytometry on a PBMC aliquot measured the percentage of naive CD45RAhigh/CD27high T cells. Deletion took 4 bases off V and 3 bases off J, with a span of 8 bases between the germline ends. The germline V gene yields LGHNA for CDR1 and YNFKEQ for CDR2. From cysteine to phenylalanine, the CDR3 is 13 amino acids long. The kept DNA is CDR3 alone, 39 bases in frame from the first base. Preparation of the library involved 5' RACE. Instrument on record: Illumina HiSeq 2500. A second PCR of about 6 to 11 cycles was performed with a sample-barcoded 5' primer and a J-beta primer mix. A unique molecular identifier was introduced onto each TCR beta cDNA molecule by a template-switch 5' adaptor carrying 12 random nucleotides. Each sample yielded at least 3 million CDR3-containing paired-end reads. The Mint cDNA synthesis kit, primed by a TRBC-specific oligonucleotide, was used to synthesize first-strand cDNA from all RNA. Following uracil-DNA glycosylase treatment, a first 18-cycle PCR with universal primers M1SS and BC2_uni_R was performed on all cDNA. The authors' analysis ran thus. For normalization, 1 million high-quality reads, each with a distinct molecular identifier, were randomly selected from each sample. Reads sharing molecular identifiers were discarded rather than binned into consensus sequences. MiTCR, set to a Q25 quality threshold and the strictest error-elimination algorithm, was used for CDR3 identification, clonotype clustering and error correction. A nonparametric unseen species model with Euler transformation was used to estimate lower-bound total TCR beta diversity. TCRdb cleaned the public reads at Q25 with fastp, built clones with MiXCR and kept in-frame beta chains. Rows matching on CDR3 protein sequence are summarized as one entry with the most common DNA and genes. The authors' filters were not applied to this entry. This sample comprises about 670,000 distinct CDR3 sequences, over 40% of them detected only once. In total, the top ten clones hold roughly 14% of the sample.

The sequencing sample was made of blood. The rearrangement joined TRBV4-2 to TRBJ2-3, with a tentative D gene TRBD2 over 5 matching bases. This clonotype was sampled from a woman aged 80 or over in good health. The DNA reads TGTGCCAGCAGCCCTCTAGCTACAGATACGCAGTATTTT. It is translated as CASSPLATDTQYF.